These T cell receptor beta chains were read from a single sample in a study of control samples from healthy donors and cancer patients. This table comes from immunoSEQ multiplex PCR, and its TCRdb copy is limited to in-frame clones, with some not included. The repertoire holds roughly 120,000 clones, with roughly 92% as singletons. The material sequenced was blood. The source of these receptors is a young woman in good health. CDR3s include the opening cysteine and the closing phenylalanine or tryptophan. The order of the fields is J gene, V gene, clone size, D gene, CDR3 DNA, CDR3 protein. A D gene is named only where the DNA matches it firmly. Clone size appears in some rows only: once, few, many, or a class for an expanded clone.

>TRBJ1-4|TRBV28|medium-sized|NA
TGTGCCAGCAGTTTCCCCGACAGGAGGAATGAAAAACTGTTTTTT
CASSFPDRRNEKLFF
>TRBJ2-5|TRBV9|NA|NA
TGTGCCAGCAGCCCCGGGACGGGGATCCAAGAGACCCAGTACTTC
CASSPGTGIQETQYF
>TRBJ2-3|TRBV2|NA|TRBD1
TGTGCCAGCAGTGGGGGGACAGCTAGCACAGATACGCAGTATTTT
CASSGGTASTDTQYF
>TRBJ2-1|TRBV7-2|once|TRBD2
TGTGCCAGCAGCTTCAGGACTAGCGACAACAATGAGCAGTTCTTC
CASSFRTSDNNEQFF
>TRBJ1-5|TRBV7-8|NA|NA
TGTGCCAGCAGCTTAGCGCTATCGGCAGTGGATCAGCCCCAGCATTTT
CASSLALSAVDQPQHF
>TRBJ1-1|TRBV12-5|NA|NA
TGTGCTAGTGGTTTGGCGAAGGGACGGTGGAACACTGAAGCTTTCTTT
CASGLAKGRWNTEAFF
>TRBJ2-7|TRBV6-5|NA|NA
TGTGCCAGCAGTTACACGCGACTGGGGGAGCAGTACTTC
CASSYTRLGEQYF
>TRBJ1-1|TRBV28|NA|NA
TGTGCCAGCAGTTTTATCGGGAGGTTTACTGAAGCTTTCTTT
CASSFIGRFTEAFF
>TRBJ1-6|TRBV19|NA|NA
TGTGCCAGTAGCGCCCAAGGGGGGCACGGGAATTCACCCCTCCACTTT
CASSAQGGHGNSPLHF
>TRBJ2-3|TRBV7-2|NA|NA
TGTGCCAGCAGCTCCCAGGGGAGGGTGGGCACAGATACGCAGTATTTT
CASSSQGRVGTDTQYF
>TRBJ2-2|TRBV24-1|NA|TRBD1
TGTGCCACCAGTGATCCAGGGGGCTCCGATACCGGGGAGCTGTTTTTT
CATSDPGGSDTGELFF
>TRBJ2-2|TRBV7-6|once|NA
TGTGCCAGCAGTCGGTTTGGAGGGCGCACCGGGGAGCTGTTTTTT
CASSRFGGRTGELFF
>TRBJ1-2|TRBV27|NA|NA
TGTGCCAGCAGTTTTGGAGTGAACTATGGCTACACCTTC
CASSFGVNYGYTF
>TRBJ2-7|TRBV3-1/TRBV3-2|NA|NA
TGTGCCAGCAGCCAAGGAGGTGATTACGAGCAGTACTTC
CASSQGGDYEQYF
>TRBJ2-2|TRBV24-1|few|NA
TGTGCCACCTCTGTGGGGAAGAACACCGGGGAGCTGTTTTTT
CATSVGKNTGELFF
>TRBJ1-1|TRBV7-6|NA|NA
TGTGCCAGCAGCTTCCCCCGACGGGGAGGCCTGAACACTGAAGCTTTCTTT
CASSFPRRGGLNTEAFF
>TRBJ1-1|TRBV6-2/TRBV6-3|NA|NA
TGTGCCAGCAGTTACGGGGGGATGAACACTGAAGCTTTCTTT
CASSYGGMNTEAFF
>TRBJ1-2|TRBV15|few|NA
TGTGCCACCAGTCCAAGAGAGGGGGGTAACTATGGCTACACCTTC
CATSPREGGNYGYTF
>TRBJ2-3|TRBV7-9|NA|NA
TGTGCCAGCAGCTTCTTGAAGACGGGCCTCACAGATACGCAGTATTTT
CASSFLKTGLTDTQYF
>TRBJ1-4|TRBV4-3|NA|TRBD1
TGCGCCAGCAGCCAAGATGGGGGACCGGGACAGTTTAATGAAAAACTGTTTTTT
CASSQDGGPGQFNEKLFF
>TRBJ1-5|TRBV5-1|NA|TRBD1
TGCGCCAGCAGCCTGGCCGGCAGGGGGGATCAGCCCCAGCATTTT
CASSLAGRGDQPQHF
>TRBJ2-3|TRBV7-6|NA|NA
TGTGCCAGCAGCTTAGATCCGCCGGGTAGAGACACAGATACGCAGTATTTT
CASSLDPPGRDTDTQYF
>TRBJ2-5|TRBV3-1/TRBV3-2|NA|TRBD2
TGTGCCAGCAGCCAAGTAGGGGGGACTAGCGGGGACTCGCCGGGTAACTTC
CASSQVGGTSGDSPGNF
>TRBJ1-1|TRBV4-2|NA|NA
TGTGCCAGCAGCCCAGGGTTAGCGGAGACTGAAGCTTTCTTT
CASSPGLAETEAFF
>TRBJ2-7|TRBV6-5|NA|NA
TGTGCCAGCAGTTACTCGAGTGTGGAGGGCGGCTACGAGCAGTACTTC
CASSYSSVEGGYEQYF
>TRBJ2-2|TRBV18|NA|NA
TGTGCCAGCTCACCAAGGGGAACAGCGAACACCGGGGAGCTGTTTTTT
CASSPRGTANTGELFF
>TRBJ1-1|TRBV28|NA|NA
TGTGCCAGCAGTTTTCGACCGAACACTGAAGCTTTCTTT
CASSFRPNTEAFF
>TRBJ1-6|TRBV27|NA|TRBD1
TGTGCCAGCAGTCGACAGGGGAGGAATTCACCCCTCCACTTT
CASSRQGRNSPLHF
>TRBJ1-2|TRBV5-1|NA|TRBD1
TGCGCCAGCAGCTTGGTGGCAGGGGGTGAATATGGCTACACCTTC
CASSLVAGGEYGYTF
>TRBJ2-5|TRBV5-1|once|NA
TGCGCCAGCAGCTCATCCGGGACTTCGGAGACCCAGTACTTC
CASSSSGTSETQYF
>TRBJ2-7|TRBV28|NA|NA
TGTGCCAGCAGTTTAAACATAATGAAAGTCCCGGGCAGGGTATCGCGGGAGCAGTACTTC
CASSLNIMKVPGRVSREQYF
>TRBJ2-7|TRBV2|once|TRBD2
TGTGCCAGCAGTGAGTGGGGCGGGACTAGCGGGAGGTACGAGCAGTACTTC
CASSEWGGTSGRYEQYF
>TRBJ1-2|TRBV6-2/TRBV6-3|NA|NA
TGTGCCAGCAGCCTTGAGGCGGGAAGGGGCTACACCTTC
CASSLEAGRGYTF
>TRBJ2-7|TRBV28|NA|NA
TGTGCCAGCAGTATACAACCTGGCACCTACGAGCAGTACTTC
CASSIQPGTYEQYF
>TRBJ2-5|TRBV6-5|NA|NA
TGTGCCAGCTCCAGCTATAGAGGGCACTCAGAGACCCAGTACTTC
CASSSYRGHSETQYF
>TRBJ1-1|TRBV6-5|NA|NA
TGTGCCAGCCAGAACCGGCAGGGCACTGAAGCTTTCTTT
CASQNRQGTEAFF
>TRBJ1-4|TRBV19|once|NA
TGTGCCAGTAGACAGGTCGGGAATGAAAAACTGTTTTTT
CASRQVGNEKLFF
>TRBJ1-2|TRBV15|NA|NA
TGTGCCACCAGCAGGGACCCAGGGCGCTATGGCTACACCTTC
CATSRDPGRYGYTF
>TRBJ1-3|TRBV7-2|once|NA
TGTGCCAGCAGCTTAGAGGGAAACACCATATATTTT
CASSLEGNTIYF
>TRBJ1-2|TRBV7-8|NA|NA
TGTGCCAGCAGCTTAGAGGCGGGGGCTGGGTATGGCTACACCTTC
CASSLEAGAGYGYTF
>TRBJ2-2|TRBV30|NA|TRBD1
TGTGCCTGGGACAGGGGAATAGGCACCGGGGAGCTGTTTTTT
CAWDRGIGTGELFF
>TRBJ2-2|TRBV14|NA|TRBD2
TGTGCCAGCAGCCAAGTAAGCGGGGCCACCGGGGAGCTGTTTTTT
CASSQVSGATGELFF
>TRBJ2-3|TRBV27|NA|TRBD2
TGTGCCAGCAGTTTAGCCGGCGGGGGACTAGCGGGACTCACAGATACGCAGTATTTT
CASSLAGGGLAGLTDTQYF
>TRBJ2-1|TRBV2|NA|NA
TGTGCCAGCGCTAAGGGGAGAGTCTATGAGCAGTTCTTC
CASAKGRVYEQFF
>TRBJ1-6|TRBV5-6|once|TRBD1
TGTGCCAGCAGCTCAGGACCAAAGACAGGGAAAAATTCACCCCTCCACTTT
CASSSGPKTGKNSPLHF
>TRBJ1-1|TRBV28|once|NA
TGTGCCAGCAGTTTACCCCACAGTACGAACACTGAAGCTTTCTTT
CASSLPHSTNTEAFF
>TRBJ2-5|TRBV6-2/TRBV6-3|NA|TRBD2
TGTGCCAGCAGTTATCGAATTGGACTAGCAGTCCAAGAGACCCAGTACTTC
CASSYRIGLAVQETQYF
>TRBJ2-3|TRBV5-1|NA|TRBD1
TGCGCCAGCGCCGACAGGGGAGCCCCAGATACGCAGTATTTT
CASADRGAPDTQYF
>TRBJ1-2|TRBV5-4|NA|TRBD1
TGTGCCAGCAGCGCTAAAGACAGGGGGAACTATGGCTACACCTTC
CASSAKDRGNYGYTF
>TRBJ2-7|TRBV6-5|NA|TRBD1
TGTGCCAGCAGTTACGGACCGGGACAGCTTACCTACGAGCAGTACTTC
CASSYGPGQLTYEQYF
>TRBJ2-3|TRBV7-2|NA|NA
TGTGCCAGCAGCTTGGCGGGACGCACAGATACGCAGTATTTT
CASSLAGRTDTQYF
>TRBJ2-3|TRBV28|NA|TRBD2
TGTGCCAGCACTAGAGCGGGACCCACAGATACGCAGTATTTT
CASTRAGPTDTQYF
>TRBJ2-7|TRBV19|NA|TRBD1
TGTGCCAGTAGCGGACAGGTAAAGGGGTCCCCCTACGAGCAGTACTTC
CASSGQVKGSPYEQYF
>TRBJ2-5|TRBV6-6|NA|NA
TGTGCCAGCAGTTACCCGGACCAAGAGACCCAGTACTTC
CASSYPDQETQYF
>TRBJ2-7|TRBV4-2|NA|TRBD2
TGTGCCAGCAGCCATGTAGCGGGGGGGTACGAGCAGTACTTC
CASSHVAGGYEQYF
>TRBJ1-1|TRBV7-2|NA|NA
TGTGCCAGCAGCTTAGTGGGCCGGGGGCTGTGGGTGAACACTGAAGCTTTCTTT
CASSLVGRGLWVNTEAFF
>TRBJ1-5|TRBV28|NA|NA
TGTGCCAGCAGTCGGACGGGCTATAGCAATCAGCCCCAGCATTTT
CASSRTGYSNQPQHF
>TRBJ2-2|TRBV3-1/TRBV3-2|NA|TRBD2
TGTGCCAGCAGCCAGACTAGCGGGGGGCCGAACACCGGGGAGCTGTTTTTT
CASSQTSGGPNTGELFF
>TRBJ2-7|TRBV29-1|NA|TRBD2
TGCAGCGTACTACGGGAGGGCCGCACCGAGCAGTACTTC
CSVLREGRTEQYF
>TRBJ1-1|TRBV7-9|NA|NA
TGTGCCAGCAGCTTCGGAGGGGGCACTGAAGCTTTCTTT
CASSFGGGTEAFF